This T cell receptor (beta chain) is drawn from a study of T cells in Graves' hyperthyroidism and ophthalmopathy. Study outcomes and limitations: Blood also showed most of the thyroid clonotypes that were expanded above 0.001.

The investigators amplified TCR beta CDR3 regions from RNA transcripts. The TCR CDR3 was amplified in a first-round RT-PCR using the HTBI primer set. TCRdb recomputed calls from the multiplex PCR reads with MiXCR, one row per CDR3 protein. The sample records approximately 370,000 distinct CDR3 sequences, more than 12% being singletons. Trimming shortened V by 7 bases and J by 4 bases, and 16 bases separated the two germline ends. CDR3 length: 13 amino acids. Per the germline V gene, CDR1 is SQVTM and CDR2 is ANQGSEA. Those patients with uncontrolled infection, other autoimmune disease, pregnancy or lactation were excluded. The source of the PBMCs was about 10 ml of fresh peripheral blood. Remarks on this clonotype: No antigen is known for it.

The TCR originated in a woman in her thirties with Graves' hyperthyroidism. V gene TRBV29-1 combines with J gene TRBJ1-1; D is ambiguous. Sample: blood. The CDR3 is CSGVQGVVTEAFF. The CDR3 region has the DNA TGCAGCGGGGTCCAAGGAGTGGTCACTGAAGCTTTCTTT.